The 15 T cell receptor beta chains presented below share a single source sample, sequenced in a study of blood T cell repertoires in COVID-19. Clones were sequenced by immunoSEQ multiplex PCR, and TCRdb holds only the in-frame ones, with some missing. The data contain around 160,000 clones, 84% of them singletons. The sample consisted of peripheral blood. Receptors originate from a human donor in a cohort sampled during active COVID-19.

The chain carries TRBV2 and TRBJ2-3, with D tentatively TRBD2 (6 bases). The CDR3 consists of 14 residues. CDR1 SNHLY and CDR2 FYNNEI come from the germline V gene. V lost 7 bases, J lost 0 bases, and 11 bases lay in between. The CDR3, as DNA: TGTGCCAGCAACCGGGAGAGTAGCACAGATACGCAGTATTTT. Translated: CASNRESSTDTQYF.

The CDR3 sequence is CAISETGTGELFF. Written as DNA, the CDR3 is TGTGCCATCAGTGAGACAGGGACCGGGGAGCTGTTTTTT. V and J are TRBV10-3 and TRBJ2-2, with D maybe TRBD1 (6 bases). The CDR3 contains 13 residues. Germline V gives CDR1 ENHRY, CDR2 SYGVKD. The ends were cut back, 2 bases at V and 5 bases at J, with 6 bases in the middle.

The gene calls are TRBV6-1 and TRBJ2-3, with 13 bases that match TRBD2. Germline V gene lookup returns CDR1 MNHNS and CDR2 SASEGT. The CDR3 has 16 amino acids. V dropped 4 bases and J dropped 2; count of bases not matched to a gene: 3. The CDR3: CASSGGLAGLTDTQYF. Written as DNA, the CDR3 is TGTGCCAGCAGTGGGGGACTAGCGGGACTCACAGATACGCAGTATTTT.

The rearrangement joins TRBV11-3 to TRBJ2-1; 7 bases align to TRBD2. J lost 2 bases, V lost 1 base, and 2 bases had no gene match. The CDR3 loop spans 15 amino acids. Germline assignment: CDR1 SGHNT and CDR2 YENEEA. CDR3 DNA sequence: TGTGCCAGCAGCTTAGGGCGGGGGACCTACAATGAGCAGTTCTTC. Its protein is CASSLGRGTYNEQFF.

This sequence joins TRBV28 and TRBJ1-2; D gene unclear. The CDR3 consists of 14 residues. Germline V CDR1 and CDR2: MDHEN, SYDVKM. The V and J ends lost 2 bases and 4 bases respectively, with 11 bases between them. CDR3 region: CASSLPGLSYGYTF. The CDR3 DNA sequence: TGTGCCAGCAGTTTACCGGGTCTTAGCTATGGCTACACCTTC.

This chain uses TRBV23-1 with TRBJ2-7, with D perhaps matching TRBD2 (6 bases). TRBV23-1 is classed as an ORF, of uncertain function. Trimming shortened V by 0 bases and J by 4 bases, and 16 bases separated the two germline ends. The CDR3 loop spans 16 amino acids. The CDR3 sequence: CASSQSETRIRYEQYF. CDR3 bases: TGCGCCAGCAGTCAATCGGAGACTAGGATTCGGTACGAGCAGTACTTC.

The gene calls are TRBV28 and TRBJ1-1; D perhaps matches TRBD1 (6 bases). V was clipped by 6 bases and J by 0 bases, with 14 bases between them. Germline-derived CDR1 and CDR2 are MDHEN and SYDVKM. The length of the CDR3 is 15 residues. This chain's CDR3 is CASSPPWTVNTEAFF. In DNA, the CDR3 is TGTGCCAGCAGCCCTCCTTGGACAGTGAACACTGAAGCTTTCTTT.

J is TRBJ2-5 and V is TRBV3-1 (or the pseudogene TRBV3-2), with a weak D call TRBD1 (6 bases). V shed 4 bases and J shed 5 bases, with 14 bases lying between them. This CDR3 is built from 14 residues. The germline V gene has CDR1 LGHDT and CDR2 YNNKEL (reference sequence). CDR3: CASSPTGLRETQYF. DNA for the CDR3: TGTGCCAGCAGCCCGACAGGACTCCGGGAGACCCAGTACTTC.

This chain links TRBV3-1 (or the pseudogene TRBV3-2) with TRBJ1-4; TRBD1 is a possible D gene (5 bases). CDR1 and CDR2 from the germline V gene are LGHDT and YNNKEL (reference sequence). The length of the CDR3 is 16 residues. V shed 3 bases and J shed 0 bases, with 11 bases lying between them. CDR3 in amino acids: CASSQWGSATNEKLFF. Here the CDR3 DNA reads TGTGCCAGCAGCCAGTGGGGCAGTGCAACTAATGAAAAACTGTTTTTT.

CDR3 sequence reads: CASRTAGEGTEAFF. CDR3 coding DNA: TGTGCCAGCAGGACAGCGGGGGAGGGCACTGAAGCTTTCTTT. The V and J genes are TRBV5-6 and TRBJ1-1, with D perhaps TRBD1 (5 bases). Germline loops: CDR1 SGHDT, CDR2 YYEEEE. V dropped 5 bases and J dropped 4 bases, with 15 bases sitting between them. CDR3 size: 14 residues.

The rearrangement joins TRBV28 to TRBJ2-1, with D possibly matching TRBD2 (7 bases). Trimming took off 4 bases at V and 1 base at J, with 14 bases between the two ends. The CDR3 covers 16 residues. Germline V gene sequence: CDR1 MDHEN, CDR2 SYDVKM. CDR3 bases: TGTGCCAGCAGTTCCCCAGGGAGGGGGTCCTACAATGAGCAGTTCTTC. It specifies CASSSPGRGSYNEQFF. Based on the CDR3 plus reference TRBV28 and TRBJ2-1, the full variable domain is DVKVTQSSRYLVKRTGEKVFLECVQDMDHENMFWYRQDPGLGLRLIYFSYDVKMKEKGDIPEGYSVSREKKERFSLILESASTNQTSMYLCASSSPGRGSYNEQFFGPGTRLTVL.

DNA for the CDR3: TGTGCCAGCAGTCCCGGGAGCCGAGGCGAGCAGTACTTC. Its protein is CASSPGSRGEQYF. The V call is TRBV5-5, the J call TRBJ2-7; D perhaps matches TRBD2 (6 bases). The CDR3 is 13 amino acids. Trimming pared 5 bases from V and 6 bases from J, leaving 15 bases between. Germline-derived CDR1 and CDR2 are SGHKS and YYEKEE (reference sequence).

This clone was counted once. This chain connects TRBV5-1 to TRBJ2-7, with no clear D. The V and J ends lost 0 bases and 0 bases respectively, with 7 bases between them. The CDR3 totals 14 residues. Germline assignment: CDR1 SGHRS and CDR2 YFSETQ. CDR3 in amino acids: CASSLERSSYEQYF. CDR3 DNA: TGCGCCAGCAGCTTGGAGCGCAGCTCCTACGAGCAGTACTTC.

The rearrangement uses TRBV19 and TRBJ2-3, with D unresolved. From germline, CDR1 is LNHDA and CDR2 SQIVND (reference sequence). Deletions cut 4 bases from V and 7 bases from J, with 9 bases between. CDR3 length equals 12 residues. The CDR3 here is CASSTGWNTQYF. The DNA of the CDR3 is TGTGCCAGTAGTACCGGGTGGAATACGCAGTATTTT.

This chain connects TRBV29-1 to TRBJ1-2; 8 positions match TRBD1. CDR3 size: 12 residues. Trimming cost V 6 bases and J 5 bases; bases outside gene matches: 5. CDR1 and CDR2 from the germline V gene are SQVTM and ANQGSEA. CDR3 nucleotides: TGCAGCGTGGACAGGGTCTTATATGGCTACACCTTC. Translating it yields CSVDRVLYGYTF.